The clone carrying this T cell receptor beta chain was observed a single time. Study processing details: Cell counts per sample came from amplifying reference gene primers. Sequencing used immunoSEQ multiplex PCR; TCRdb keeps in-frame clones, though not all of them. The V and J calls and clone size are taken from that table; D and trimming were inferred from the DNA. The sample holds roughly 70,000 clones, approximately 73% seen once. The length of the CDR3 is 15 residues. Germline V gene lookup returns CDR1 KGHSH and CDR2 LQKENI. The ends lost 4 bases at V and 1 base at J; junction bases unmatched: 1. The data are from a study of blood T cell repertoires in COVID-19.

The material sequenced was peripheral blood. The chain combines TRBV18 with TRBJ2-3, with 11 bases that match TRBD2. The clonotype originates from a man between 60 and 70 years old with COVID-19, enrolled during active disease. The CDR3 loop reads CASSQLAGGTDTQYF. CDR3 nucleotide sequence: TGTGCCAGCTCACAACTAGCGGGGGGCACAGATACGCAGTATTTT. Full variable domain (outside the CDR3, taken from reference TRBV18 and TRBJ2-3): NAGVMQNPRHLVRRRGQEARLRCSPMKGHSHVYWYRQLPEEGLKFMVYLQKENIIDESGMPKERFSAEFPKEGPSILRIQQVVRGDSAAYFCASSQLAGGTDTQYFGPGTRLTVL.